Here is one TCR beta chain with its context. Its antigen remains unidentified. Each donor (without exception) was a healthy Caucasian. This entry is derived from a study of identical twins. General observations from the study: Partial confounding of zero-insertion analyses by invariant MAIT and iNKT cells was possible.

TCRdb analysed the 5' RACE reads with MiXCR anew, one entry per CDR3 protein. The table shows approximately 490,000 distinct CDR3 sequences, with approximately 20% occurring only once. Germline lookup yields CDR1 DFQATT and CDR2 SNEGSKA (reference sequence). V lost 3 bases to trimming and J lost 0 bases, with 12 bases between them. The CDR3 extends over 15 amino acids. These data were likewise used in another study, on yellow fever vaccine responses in identical twins.

The receptor was derived from a woman under 30 in good health. The rearrangement uses TRBV20-1 and TRBJ2-1; either TRBD1 or TRBD2 may supply D (5 bases each). Sequencing was carried out using CD4+ T cells sorted from blood. The CDR3 nucleotides read TGCAGTGCTAGTAGTTGGGACGGCTCCTACAATGAGCAGTTCTTC. It is translated as CSASSWDGSYNEQFF.